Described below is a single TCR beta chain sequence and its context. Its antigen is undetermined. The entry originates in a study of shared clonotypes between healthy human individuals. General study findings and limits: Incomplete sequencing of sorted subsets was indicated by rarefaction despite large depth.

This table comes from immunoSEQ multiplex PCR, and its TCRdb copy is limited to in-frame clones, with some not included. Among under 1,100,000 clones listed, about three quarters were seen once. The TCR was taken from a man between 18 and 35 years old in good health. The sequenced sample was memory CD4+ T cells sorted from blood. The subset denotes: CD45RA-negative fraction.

CDR3 DNA: TGCAGCGTTTCCCCCTCTGGAAACACCATATATTTT. Translation: CSVSPSGNTIYF. The V call is TRBV29-1, the J call TRBJ1-3; unclear D gene. CDR3 length equals 12 residues. The germline CDR1 and CDR2 sequences are SQVTM and ANQGSEA. Between the trimmed V and J ends, which lost 5 bases and 0 bases, there was a span of 5 bases.